The 30 T cell receptor beta chains reported below all come from one sample, sequenced in a study of chemoradiotherapy in HPV16-positive cancers. Profiled with immunoSEQ multiplex PCR; TCRdb holds only in-frame clones, not every one. The sample has around 9,500 clones, 71% seen once. The sample here was taken from a patient who underwent chemoradiotherapy. Source of these receptors: a human donor with HPV-associated anogenital cancer.

The gene calls are TRBV2 and TRBJ2-7; D not certain. The germline gives CDR1 SNHLY, CDR2 FYNNEI. V was clipped by 7 bases and J by 2 bases, with 12 bases between them. The CDR3 totals 13 residues. In DNA, the CDR3 is TGTGCCAGCATGAAGACTCAGACCTACGAGCAGTACTTC. Its protein product is CASMKTQTYEQYF.

The rearrangement links TRBV11-2 to TRBJ2-5, with D perhaps TRBD2 (5 bases). CDR1 and CDR2 (germline): SGHAT, FQNNGV. The V end was cut by 3 bases, the J end by 5 bases, with 10 bases between. The CDR3 covers 13 residues. CDR3 protein: CASSFGVGETQYF. CDR3 nucleotide sequence: TGTGCCAGCAGCTTCGGGGTGGGTGAGACCCAGTACTTC.

The chain links TRBV9 to TRBJ2-1, with TRBD2 identical over 15 bases. The CDR3 runs to 18 residues. The germline gives CDR1 SGDLS, CDR2 YYNGEE. V shed 4 bases and J 6 bases; nucleotides not matched to a gene: 11. CDR3 loop: CASSPGTSGGYDVNEQFF. The CDR3 DNA is TGTGCCAGCAGCCCAGGGACTAGCGGGGGGTACGACGTCAATGAGCAGTTCTTC.

This sequence joins TRBV7-2 and TRBJ2-5, with 13 nucleotides matching TRBD2. CDR1 is SGHTA and CDR2 is FQGNSA in the germline V gene. The CDR3 spans 17 residues. Trimming removed 4 bases from V and 6 bases from J; junction bases left unmatched: 11. The CDR3 reads CASSSRKTSGGSKTQYF. The CDR3 nucleotides read TGTGCCAGCAGCTCGAGAAAGACTAGCGGGGGGTCGAAGACCCAGTACTTC.

This clone was counted between two and nine times. The rearrangement uses TRBV11-1 and TRBJ2-1; 10 bases align to TRBD2. From germline, CDR1 is SGHAT and CDR2 FQDESV (reference sequence). CDR3 length: 17 amino acids. With V trimmed by 4 bases and J by 2 bases, 8 bases remained unmatched. CDR3 sequence: CASSSSSGGKAYNEQFF. The CDR3, as DNA: TGTGCCAGCAGCTCGAGTAGCGGGGGGAAAGCCTACAATGAGCAGTTCTTC.

The chain links TRBV6-5 to TRBJ1-2; no firm D call. The V and J ends lost 6 bases and 4 bases respectively, with 12 bases between them. Germline V gene data show CDR1 as MNHEY and CDR2 as SVGAGI. The CDR3 has 13 amino acids. In DNA, the CDR3 is TGTGCCAGCAGCTATAAAGGACCCTATGGCTACACCTTC. It specifies CASSYKGPYGYTF.

This chain links TRBV2 with TRBJ1-2, with D perhaps TRBD1 (5 bases). The V gene's germline CDR1 is SNHLY and CDR2 FYNNEI. Trimming left V 10 bases short and J 7 bases short, with 16 bases between. The CDR3 extends over 12 amino acids. This CDR3 is CATAFSGVGYTF. As DNA, the CDR3 is TGTGCCACTGCTTTTTCGGGGGTTGGCTACACCTTC.

The CDR3: CASSLSSGGFNEQFF. The CDR3 DNA is TGCGCCAGCAGCTTGAGTAGCGGGGGGTTTAATGAGCAGTTCTTC. This chain links TRBV5-1 with TRBJ2-1; 10 bases map to TRBD2. Germline CDR1 SGHRS, CDR2 YFSETQ. The J segment lost 7 bases and the V segment lost 1 base, leaving 5 bases of the junction unmatched. The CDR3 sequence is 15 residues long.

The chain recombines TRBV28 with TRBJ2-7; 8 bases agree with TRBD1. Germline trimming cut 6 bases from V and 5 bases from J; bases unmatched to any gene: 9. Germline loops: CDR1 MDHEN, CDR2 SYDVKM. The CDR3 length is 14 residues. The CDR3: CASSSTGADDEQYF. In DNA form, the CDR3 reads TGTGCCAGCAGCTCGACAGGGGCCGACGACGAGCAGTACTTC.

The chain carries TRBV5-4 and TRBJ2-5, with 9 nucleotides matching TRBD1. This CDR3 comprises 14 residues. V lost 4 bases and J lost 5; bases outside the gene matches: 6. Per germline, CDR1 SGHNT and CDR2 YYREEE (reference sequence). CDR3 sequence: CASSVGTGRETQYF. CDR3 DNA sequence: TGTGCCAGCAGCGTCGGGACAGGGAGGGAGACCCAGTACTTC.

This clone was picked up one time. The V gene is TRBV7-9, the J gene TRBJ2-1, with D tentatively TRBD2 (7 bases). The germline V gene has CDR1 SEHNR and CDR2 FQNEAQ (reference sequence). CDR3 size: 16 residues. V lost 0 bases and J lost 5, with 14 bases in between. This CDR3 reads CASSLAGTGGHNEQFF. The CDR3 nucleotides are TGTGCCAGCAGCTTAGCGGGAACGGGGGGCCACAATGAGCAGTTCTTC.

The CDR3 sequence: CAWKYPGGRSTEAFF. In nucleotides, the CDR3 is TGTGCCTGGAAATATCCTGGGGGGCGAAGCACTGAAGCTTTCTTT. V and J are TRBV30 and TRBJ1-1; a possible D gene is TRBD1 (6 bases). The CDR3 totals 15 residues. V lost 4 bases to trimming and J lost 4 bases, with 19 bases between them. The germline V gene encodes CDR1 GTSNPN and CDR2 SVGIG (reference sequence).

This chain joins TRBV30 and TRBJ2-5, with 7 nucleotides matching TRBD2. With V trimmed by 4 bases and J by 4 bases, 9 bases remained unmatched. CDR3 length: 14 amino acids. Germline loops: CDR1 GTSNPN, CDR2 SVGIG (reference sequence). CDR3 sequence (DNA): TGTGCCTGGATGGATTGGGGGAGGGGAGAGACCCAGTACTTC. This translates into CAWMDWGRGETQYF.

V and J are TRBV30 and TRBJ2-2, with D perhaps given as TRBD1 or TRBD2 (5 bases each). The CDR3 has 15 residues. Germline-derived CDR1 and CDR2 are GTSNPN and SVGIG (reference sequence). The ends were cut back, 4 bases at V and 5 bases at J, with 17 bases in the middle. DNA of the CDR3: TGTGCCTGGAAAGAGGGGTTTGTAGCGACCGGGGAGCTGTTTTTT. This sequence encodes CAWKEGFVATGELFF.

This clone was observed once. The chain links TRBV12-5 to TRBJ1-2, with 11 positions matching TRBD1. This CDR3 region has 15 residues. The germline V gene encodes CDR1 LGHNT and CDR2 FRNRAP. V lost 6 bases, J lost 6 bases, and 9 bases stayed unmatched. This chain's CDR3 is CASGPIPGQGDGYTF. The CDR3 nucleotides are TGTGCTAGTGGCCCTATACCGGGACAGGGGGATGGCTACACCTTC.

A single count supports this clone. The DNA of the CDR3 is TGCGCCAGCAGCCCGGGACAGGGATACGAAAAACTGTTTTTT. Translated: CASSPGQGYEKLFF. This sequence joins TRBV4-1 and TRBJ1-4; TRBD1 agrees at 9 bases. Looked up from germline, CDR1 is MGHRA and CDR2 is YSYEKL. V was clipped by 4 bases and J by 8 bases; unmatched bases: 5. CDR3 length equals 14 residues.

The gene calls are TRBV7-2 and TRBJ2-7, with 11 bases identical to TRBD2. Per the germline V gene, CDR1 is SGHTA and CDR2 is FQGNSA. V shed 1 base, J shed 5 bases, and the junction held 10 bases outside the gene matches. This CDR3 has 17 residues. CDR3 region: CASSLGGSGGAANEQYF. CDR3 sequence (DNA): TGTGCCAGCAGCTTAGGTGGTAGCGGGGGGGCAGCGAACGAGCAGTACTTC.

This clone was detected only a few times. The J gene is TRBJ1-5, the V gene TRBV19, with 9 bases fitting TRBD1. The CDR3 is 15 residues long. Germline CDR1 and CDR2: LNHDA and SQIVND (reference sequence). V was pared by 11 bases and J by 3 bases, with 11 bases of the junction left unmatched. The CDR3 DNA reads as TGTGCCTCCTCCCGGGACAGGGTTCCCAATCAGCCCCAGCATTTT. Translated, it gives CASSRDRVPNQPQHF. The variable domain in full, completed from reference TRBV19 and TRBJ1-5, reads DGGITQSPKYLFRKEGQNVTLSCEQNLNHDAMYWYRQDPGQGLRLIYYSQIVNDFQKGDIAEGYSVSREKKESFPLTVTSAQKNPTAFYLCASSRDRVPNQPQHFGDGTRLSIL.

The count of this clone is one. The genes are TRBV10-2 and TRBJ2-3; D is uncertain. The V and J ends lost 3 bases and 10 bases respectively, with 11 bases between them. Germline V gene sequence: CDR1 WSHSY, CDR2 SAAADI. There are 12 residues in the CDR3. Here the CDR3 reads CASSEIGGAQYF. CDR3 DNA sequence: TGCGCCAGCAGTGAAATCGGTGGGGCGCAGTATTTT.

V and J are TRBV4-1 and TRBJ2-5; D may be TRBD2 (5 bases). Per the germline V gene, CDR1 is MGHRA and CDR2 is YSYEKL. This CDR3 is 14 amino acids long. The germline V and J ends were trimmed by 2 bases and 1 base, with 8 bases remaining between them. The CDR3, as DNA: TGCGCCAGCAGCCAATACAGCGGCCAAGAGACCCAGTACTTC. Translation: CASSQYSGQETQYF.

V and J are TRBV5-6 and TRBJ1-2; the D is unclear. Germline V lookup: CDR1 SGHDT, CDR2 YYEEEE. V lost 0 bases and J lost 0, with 12 bases in between. The CDR3 runs to 16 residues. For the CDR3, the DNA is TGTGCCAGCAGCTTGGGCCAGTTAACAGCTAACTATGGCTACACCTTC. Translated, it gives CASSLGQLTANYGYTF.

This clone was recorded a few times. The V gene is TRBV2, the J gene TRBJ2-5, with TRBD1 matching over 8 bases. The germline gives CDR1 SNHLY, CDR2 FYNNEI. The CDR3 runs 12 residues. J gave up 5 bases and V 11 bases, and 7 bases lay outside the gene matches. For the CDR3, the DNA is TGTGCCGCCCAGGGGGCCTGGGAGACCCAGTACTTC. It codes for CAAQGAWETQYF. Full variable domain (outside the CDR3, taken from reference TRBV2 and TRBJ2-5): EPEVTQTPSHQVTQMGQEVILRCVPISNHLYFYWYRQILGQKVEFLVSFYNNEISEKSEIFDDQFSVERPDGSNFTLKIRSTKLEDSAMYFCAAQGAWETQYFGPGTRLLVL.

This clone was recorded once. The chain joins TRBV5-1 to TRBJ2-5; D may be TRBD1 (6 bases). CDR3 length: 15 residues. Trimming stripped 0 bases from V and 1 base from J, with 10 bases between. Germline lookup yields CDR1 SGHRS and CDR2 YFSETQ. The CDR3 protein is CASSLAGGPQETQYF. CDR3 DNA: TGCGCCAGCAGCTTGGCTGGGGGCCCCCAAGAGACCCAGTACTTC.

The rearrangement links TRBV5-1 to TRBJ2-6; 9 bases match TRBD1. The germline V gene has CDR1 SGHRS and CDR2 YFSETQ. V gave up 1 base and J gave up 2 bases; unmatched junction bases: 7. This CDR3 has 18 residues. The CDR3 region has the DNA TGCGCCAGCAGCTTGAGGGACAGGGTCGCCCCTGGGGCCAACGTCCTGACTTTC. This codes for CASSLRDRVAPGANVLTF.

The genes are TRBV6-5 and TRBJ1-1; D remains ambiguous. Germline CDR1 reads MNHEY; CDR2 reads SVGAGI. V was trimmed by 8 bases and J by 8 bases, leaving 18 bases between them. The CDR3 contains 13 residues. CDR3 DNA: TGTGCCAGCTCGCCGGCAGTCCGACCGGAAGCTTTCTTT. This encodes CASSPAVRPEAFF.

This clone came up a few times. The rearrangement links TRBV6-5 to TRBJ2-3; TRBD1 agrees at 7 bases. The CDR3 consists of 14 residues. The V gene's germline CDR1 is MNHEY and CDR2 SVGAGI. V dropped 6 bases and J dropped 2; count of bases not matched to a gene: 5. The CDR3 loop reads CASRRTGHTDTQYF. For the CDR3, the DNA is TGTGCCAGCAGGAGGACAGGTCACACAGATACGCAGTATTTT.

The V gene is TRBV6-1, the J gene TRBJ1-5; possible D gene TRBD1, 5 bases. Germline-derived CDR1 and CDR2 are MNHNS and SASEGT. The V end lost 9 bases, the J end lost 0 bases, and 15 bases lay between the germline ends. The CDR3 extends over 15 amino acids. Here the CDR3 reads CASDPGTYSNQPQHF. The CDR3 DNA reads as TGTGCCAGTGATCCGGGGACCTATAGCAATCAGCCCCAGCATTTT.

The chain uses TRBV9 and TRBJ2-2; the D is unclear. This CDR3 region has 15 residues. Trimming removed 2 bases at V and 1 base at J, with 9 bases between. Germline V gives CDR1 SGDLS, CDR2 YYNGEE. The CDR3 DNA reads as TGTGCCAGCAGCGTTGCCTATCGGAACACCGGGGAGCTGTTTTTT. Amino acid sequence: CASSVAYRNTGELFF.

The chain links TRBV5-1 to TRBJ2-1; either TRBD1 or TRBD2 may fit D (5 bases each). Germline V lookup: CDR1 SGHRS, CDR2 YFSETQ. The length of the CDR3 is 12 residues. The V gene lost 0 bases and the J gene lost 7 bases, with 5 bases spanning the gap. The DNA for the CDR3 is TGCGCCAGCAGCTTGGGGGGGAATGAGCAGTTCTTC. This sequence encodes CASSLGGNEQFF.

V and J are TRBV19 and TRBJ2-3; D assignment may be TRBD1 or TRBD2 (5 bases each). CDR1 and CDR2 (germline): LNHDA, SQIVND (reference sequence). This CDR3 comprises 15 residues. The V gene lost 8 bases and the J gene lost 6 bases, with 21 bases spanning the gap. The CDR3 DNA follows: TGTGCCAGTTCAAGCGGAGACAGAGATTTGGATACGCAGTATTTT. This codes for CASSSGDRDLDTQYF.